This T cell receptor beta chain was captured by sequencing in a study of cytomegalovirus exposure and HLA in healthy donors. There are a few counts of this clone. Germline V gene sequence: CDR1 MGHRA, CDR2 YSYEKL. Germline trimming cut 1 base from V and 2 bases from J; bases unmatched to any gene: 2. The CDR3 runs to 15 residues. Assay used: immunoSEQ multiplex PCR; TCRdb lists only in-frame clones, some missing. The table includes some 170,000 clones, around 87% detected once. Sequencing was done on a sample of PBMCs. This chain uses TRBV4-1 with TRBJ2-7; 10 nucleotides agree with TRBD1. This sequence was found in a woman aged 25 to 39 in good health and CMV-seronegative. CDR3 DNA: TGCGCCAGCAGCCAAGTGGGACAGGGGACCTACGAGCAGTACTTC. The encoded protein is CASSQVGQGTYEQYF.